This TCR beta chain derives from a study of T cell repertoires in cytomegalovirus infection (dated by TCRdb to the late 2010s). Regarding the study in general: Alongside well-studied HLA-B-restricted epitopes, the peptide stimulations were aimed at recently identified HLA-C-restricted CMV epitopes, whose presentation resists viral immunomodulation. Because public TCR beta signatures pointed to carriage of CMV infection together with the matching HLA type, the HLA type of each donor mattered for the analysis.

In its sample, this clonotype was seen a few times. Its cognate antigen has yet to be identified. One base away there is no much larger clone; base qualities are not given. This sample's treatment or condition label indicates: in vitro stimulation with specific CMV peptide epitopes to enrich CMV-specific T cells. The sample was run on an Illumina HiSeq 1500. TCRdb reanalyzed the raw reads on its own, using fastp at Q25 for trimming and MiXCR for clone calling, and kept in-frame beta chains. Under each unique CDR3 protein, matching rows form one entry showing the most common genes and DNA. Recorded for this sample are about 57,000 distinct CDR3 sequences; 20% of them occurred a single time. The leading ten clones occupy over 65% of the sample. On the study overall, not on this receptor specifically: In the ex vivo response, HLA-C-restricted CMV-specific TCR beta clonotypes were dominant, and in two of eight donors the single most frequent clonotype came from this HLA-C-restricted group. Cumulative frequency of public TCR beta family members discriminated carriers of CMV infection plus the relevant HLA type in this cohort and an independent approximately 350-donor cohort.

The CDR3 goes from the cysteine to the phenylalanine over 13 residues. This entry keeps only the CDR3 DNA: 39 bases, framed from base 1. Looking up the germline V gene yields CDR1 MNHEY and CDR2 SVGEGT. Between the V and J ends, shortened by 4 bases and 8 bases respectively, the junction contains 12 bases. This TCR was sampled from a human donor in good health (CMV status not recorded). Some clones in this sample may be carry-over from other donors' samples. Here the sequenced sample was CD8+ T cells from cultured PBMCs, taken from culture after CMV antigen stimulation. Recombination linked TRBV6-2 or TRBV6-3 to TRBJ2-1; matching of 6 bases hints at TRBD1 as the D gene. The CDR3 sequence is CASSLFRGDEQFF. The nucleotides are TGTGCCAGCAGTTTGTTCAGGGGCGATGAGCAGTTCTTC.